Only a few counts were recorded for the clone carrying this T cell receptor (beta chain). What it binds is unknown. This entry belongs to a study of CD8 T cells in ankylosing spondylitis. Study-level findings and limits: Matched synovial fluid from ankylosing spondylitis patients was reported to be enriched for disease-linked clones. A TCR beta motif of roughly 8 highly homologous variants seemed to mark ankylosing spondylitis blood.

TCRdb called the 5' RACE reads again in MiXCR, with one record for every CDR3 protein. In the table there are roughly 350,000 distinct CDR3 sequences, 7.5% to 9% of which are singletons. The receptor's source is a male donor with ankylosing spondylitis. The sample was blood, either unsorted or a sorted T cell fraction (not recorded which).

The CDR3 protein is CASSLGQGRQTEAFF. For the CDR3, the DNA is TGCGCCAGCAGCTTGGGGCAGGGGCGACAAACTGAAGCTTTCTTT. V is TRBV5-1 and J is TRBJ1-1, with a tentative D call TRBD1 (6 bases). The ends were cut back, 0 bases at V and 5 bases at J, with 14 bases in the middle. The CDR3 runs 15 residues. The germline V gene has CDR1 SGHRS and CDR2 YFSETQ.